A single sample gave rise to the 9 T cell receptor beta chains below, sequenced in a study of tumor-infiltrating lymphocytes in primary liver carcinoma. Starting material of around 460 ng total RNA yielded TCR beta cDNA via a constant-region primer. Amplification in three nested multiplex PCR rounds with slightly modified ARM-PCR gave rise to TCR beta libraries. The first two PCR rounds, around 10 cycles each, used TRBV1-TRBV30 forward primers and a C-beta reverse primer. Via MiXCR, TCRdb re-called the multiplex PCR reads, giving one row per CDR3 protein. The sample includes 300,000 to 350,000 distinct CDR3 sequences, roughly 61% seen only once; the top ten take about 6%. Out of unsorted whole blood came the blood RNA, and germline DNA was extracted as well. The specimen sequenced was peripheral blood. The receptors were sampled from a man aged 35-49 years with primary liver carcinoma and hepatitis B virus infection.

As concerns this clonotype: As the CDR3 is not closed by the conserved phenylalanine or tryptophan, this likely results from a read error. The rearrangement uses TRBV6-1 and TRBJ2-3, with 8 bases aligning to TRBD2. V lost 0 bases and J lost 2; bases outside the gene matches: 4. Germline CDR1 MNHNS, CDR2 SASEGT. The CDR3 extends over 16 amino acids. The CDR3 DNA reads TGTGCCAGCAGTGAAGCAGTAGCGGGGATCACAGATACGCAGTATTTA. Amino acids: CASSEAVAGITDTQYL.

Only one count was recorded for this clonotype. This chain links TRBV5-1 with TRBJ1-2; 7 positions agree with TRBD1. The V and J ends lost 4 bases and 2 bases, in that order; junction bases with no gene match: 8. The CDR3 is made up of 15 amino acids. Germline CDR1 and CDR2: SGHRS and YFSETQ. The CDR3 sequence is CASSVSGTVNYGYTF. CDR3 bases: TGCGCCAGCAGCGTCTCCGGGACAGTGAACTATGGCTACACCTTC.

Worth noting for this clonotype: A read error may explain this, as a much larger clone is one base away. The rearrangement joins TRBV6-6 to TRBJ1-5; 10 nucleotides align to TRBD1. This CDR3 region has 15 residues. The V gene's germline CDR1 is MNHNY and CDR2 SVGAGI (reference sequence). The CDR3 DNA follows: TGTGCCATCAGTTACGGGGGGACAGGGGAGCAGCCCCAGCATTTT. It yields the protein CAISYGGTGEQPQHF.

This clonotype was detected once. Since a much larger clone is just one base distant, this may be a read error. Written as DNA, the CDR3 is TGCGCCAGCAGCCAAGATGTCGGACTCACTGAAGGCTACACCTTC. This gives the protein CASSQDVGLTEGYTF. This chain uses TRBV4-1 with TRBJ1-2; unclear D gene. The V gene lost 0 bases and the J gene lost 8 bases, with 16 bases spanning the gap. The germline gives CDR1 MGHRA, CDR2 YSYEKL. This CDR3 region has 15 residues.

Concerning this clonotype: This sequence may be a read error, since a much larger clone differs from it by one base. This chain connects TRBV12-3 or TRBV12-4 to TRBJ2-7; maybe TRBD2 (5 bases). V gave up 1 base and J gave up 5 bases, with 15 bases separating them. This CDR3 contains 15 residues. The CDR3 DNA sequence: TGTGCCAGCAGTTTAGGGGAAGCGGAAGGACACGAGCAGTACTTC. This sequence encodes CASSLGEAEGHEQYF.

This clonotype was recorded a few times. This may stem from a read error, because a much larger clone lies one nucleotide away. This chain joins TRBV6-6 and TRBJ2-1; 9 bases map to TRBD1. This CDR3 region has 16 residues. Germline CDR1 is MNHNY and CDR2 is SVGAGI (reference sequence). CDR3 DNA: TGTACCAGCAGTTACTTCGGACAGGGGCCACACAATGAGCAGTTCTTC. Protein sequence: CTSSYFGQGPHNEQFF.

A remark on this clonotype: A much larger clone is a single base away; this may be a read error. J is TRBJ2-1 and V is TRBV7-2; D gene ambiguous. The ends were cut back, 1 base at V and 2 bases at J, with 9 bases in the middle. CDR1 SGHTA and CDR2 FQGNSA come from the germline V gene. The CDR3 contains 15 residues. Written as DNA, the CDR3 is TGTACCAGCAGCTTAGGGGTAGGTCCCTACAATGAGCAGTTCTTC. Its translation: CTSSLGVGPYNEQFF.

Of note for this clonotype: This could be a read error, since a much larger clone is one nucleotide away. The rearrangement joins TRBV6-1 to TRBJ1-6, with D possibly matching TRBD1 (5 bases). Trimming took off 0 bases at V and 7 bases at J, with 10 bases between the two ends. CDR1 and CDR2 from the germline V gene are MNHNS and SASEGT. The CDR3 is 15 residues long. The CDR3: CASSEARTPNSPLHF. The CDR3 DNA follows: TGTGCCAGCAGTGAAGCAAGGACACCGAATTCACCCCTCCACTTT.

A note on this clonotype: A junction boundary mismatches the germline segment, possibly from a read error. The genes are TRBV6-1 and TRBJ2-1; 12 nucleotides line up with TRBD2. The CDR3 runs 15 residues. Per the germline V gene, CDR1 is MNHNS and CDR2 is SASEGT. This CDR3 reads CVSILAGGIYNEQFF. The CDR3 DNA sequence: TGTGTCAGCATACTAGCGGGAGGTATCTACAATGAGCAGTTCTTC.